The present TCR beta chain was sequenced within a study of CXCR3-negative and CXCR3-positive naive CD8 T cells. In preparing the TRB cDNA libraries, 5' RACE with UMI labels was used. TCRdb processed the 5' RACE reads again and assigns one entry to each CDR3 protein, with no DNA. The table for this sample gives over 70,000 distinct CDR3 sequences. The CDR3 has 16 residues. CDR1 and CDR2 from the germline V gene are SGHNT and YYREEE (reference sequence). The clonotype comes from a human donor in good health. Some clones in this sample may be carry-over from other donors' samples. The chain carries TRBV5-4 and TRBJ2-3; checking the TCRdb D call of TRBD2 is not possible without DNA. Sequencing used naive CXCR3- CD8+ T cells from blood. Indicated subset: CD45RO-CCR7+CD27+CD95- naive CD8+ T cells lacking CXCR3 (TNR3-). CDR3 in amino acids: CASSLEGLRLADTQYF.